The 26 T cell receptor beta chains below all came from one sample that was sequenced in a study of blood T cell repertoires in COVID-19. Libraries were prepared by immunoSEQ multiplex PCR; TCRdb keeps only in-frame clonotypes and omits some of them. Among 45,000 to 60,000 clones listed, roughly 86% were seen once. Sequencing input: peripheral blood. All receptors derive from a man in his 70s with active COVID-19.

This chain links TRBV19 with TRBJ2-6, with 10 bases identical to TRBD1. Germline V lookup: CDR1 LNHDA, CDR2 SQIVND (reference sequence). The ends lost 5 bases at V and 4 bases at J; junction bases unmatched: 2. The CDR3 contains 15 residues. CDR3 nucleotides: TGTGCCAGTAGTCGACAGGGGGCCGGGGCCAACGTCCTGACTTTC. It encodes CASSRQGAGANVLTF.

The CDR3 sequence: CASSQQGAGAKNIQYF. The CDR3 nucleotides are TGTGCCAGCAGCCAACAAGGGGCCGGAGCCAAAAACATTCAGTACTTC. The chain carries TRBV27 and TRBJ2-4; possible D gene TRBD1, 5 bases. V was shortened by 6 bases and J by 0 bases, with 15 bases between the two germline ends. This CDR3 region has 16 residues. Germline assignment: CDR1 MNHEY and CDR2 SMNVEV (reference sequence).

This chain uses TRBV7-2 with TRBJ2-1, with 10 bases lining up with TRBD2. V lost 2 bases to trimming and J lost 3 bases; unmatched junction nucleotides: 4. The CDR3 length is 16 residues. CDR1 is SGHTA, CDR2 FQGNSA, per germline. CDR3 DNA sequence: TGTGCCAGCAGCTTATCGACTAGCGGGTTCTACAATGAGCAGTTCTTC. Translated: CASSLSTSGFYNEQFF.

Remarks on this clone: No conserved phenylalanine or tryptophan ends this CDR3, so it is likely a read error. The chain uses TRBV6-2 or TRBV6-3 and TRBJ1-2, with TRBD1 matching over 9 bases. The CDR3 covers 16 residues. CDR1 MNHEY and CDR2 SVGEGT come from the germline V gene. The CDR3 region is CASRRDRDERIYSYTL. The CDR3 nucleotides read TGTGCCAGCCGCCGGGACAGGGACGAAAGGATCTATAGCTACACCCTC.

J is TRBJ1-5 and V is TRBV18, with D unclear. CDR3 length: 17 residues. V lost 6 bases and J 2 bases, leaving 20 bases between the germline ends. Germline assignment: CDR1 KGHSH and CDR2 LQKENI. The CDR3 here is CASSLRRSPAGNQPQHF. CDR3 nucleotides: TGTGCCAGCTCGCTTAGACGATCCCCGGCGGGCAATCAGCCCCAGCATTTT.

This clone was observed a few times. The V call is TRBV7-8, the J call TRBJ2-3; 8 bases align to TRBD2. With V trimmed by 1 base and J by 4 bases, 13 bases remained unmatched. The CDR3 runs to 18 residues. CDR1 is SGHVS, CDR2 FQNEAQ, per germline. The DNA for the CDR3 is TGTGCCAGCAGCTTAGAAGGGGCGGGAGGTCTAGCCCCAGATACGCAGTATTTT. Amino acids: CASSLEGAGGLAPDTQYF.

This chain links TRBV6-5 with TRBJ2-7; D might be TRBD2 (6 bases). V dropped 8 bases and J dropped 0 bases, with 8 bases sitting between them. Germline assignment: CDR1 MNHEY and CDR2 SVGAGI. The length of the CDR3 is 12 residues. The DNA of the CDR3 is TGTGCCAGCCGGAGGGACTCCTACGAGCAGTACTTC. Translation: CASRRDSYEQYF.

The rearrangement uses TRBV4-2 and TRBJ1-1; the D gene is possibly TRBD1 (5 bases). Germline V lookup: CDR1 LGHNA, CDR2 YNFKEQ. CDR3 length: 17 amino acids. V dropped 0 bases and J dropped 0 bases, with 14 bases sitting between them. The CDR3 region is CASSQDYDSSMNTEAFF. In DNA form, the CDR3 reads TGTGCCAGCAGCCAAGATTACGACAGTTCCATGAACACTGAAGCTTTCTTT.

Only a few counts were recorded for this clone. The gene calls are TRBV9 and TRBJ2-7; D might be TRBD2 (5 bases). The CDR3 is 14 residues long. Germline V gene data show CDR1 as SGDLS and CDR2 as YYNGEE. V shed 3 bases and J shed 7 bases, with 17 bases lying between them. The CDR3 spells CASSAAGETKEQYF. The CDR3 DNA is TGTGCCAGCAGCGCCGCCGGGGAGACTAAGGAGCAGTACTTC.

The CDR3 bases are TGTGCCACCTACCGACAGGGAACGAACCAGCCCCAGCATTTT. Its translation is CATYRQGTNQPQHF. The chain joins TRBV6-5 to TRBJ1-5; TRBD1 matches 7 bases. The CDR3 spans 14 residues. V shed 10 bases, J shed 7 bases, and the junction held 13 bases outside the gene matches. Germline V gives CDR1 MNHEY, CDR2 SVGAGI.

The chain uses TRBV5-1 and TRBJ2-6; no reliable D call. V was trimmed by 1 base and J by 0 bases, leaving 8 bases between them. The CDR3 length is 16 residues. In germline, CDR1 is SGHRS, CDR2 YFSETQ. The CDR3, as DNA: TGCGCCAGCAGCTTGTTGGCTCTCTCTGGGGCCAACGTCCTGACTTTC. Protein sequence: CASSLLALSGANVLTF.

The table lists this clone with a few counts. The chain recombines TRBV6-1 with TRBJ2-7; TRBD1 might be the D (6 bases). There are 15 residues in the CDR3. V was shortened by 2 bases and J by 4 bases, with 15 bases between the two germline ends. Looked up from germline, CDR1 is MNHNS and CDR2 is SASEGT. The CDR3 region is CASSEQGDILYEQYF. The DNA for the CDR3 is TGTGCCAGCAGTGAACAAGGGGACATTCTATACGAGCAGTACTTC.

V gene TRBV2 combines with J gene TRBJ1-2; 9 nucleotides line up with TRBD1. The junction had 1 base not matched to a gene; V was cut back by 4 bases and J by 7 bases. The CDR3 extends over 12 amino acids. The germline V gene encodes CDR1 SNHLY and CDR2 FYNNEI. The DNA of the CDR3 is TGTGCCAGCAGTGCGACAGGGGGTGGCTACACCTTC. Encoded protein: CASSATGGGYTF.

V and J are TRBV7-9 and TRBJ2-1; D possibly corresponds to TRBD2 (5 bases). V lost 5 bases to trimming and J lost 12 bases, with 14 bases between them. This CDR3 has 12 amino acids. Germline V lookup: CDR1 SEHNR, CDR2 FQNEAQ (reference sequence). The CDR3 DNA follows: TGTGCCAGCAGCCCTGGTTCTAGCCCGCAGTTCTTC. It is translated as CASSPGSSPQFF.

The chain has TRBV27 and TRBJ2-3; possible D gene TRBD2, 6 bases. CDR1 MNHEY and CDR2 SMNVEV come from the germline V gene (reference sequence). V lost 3 bases, J lost 2 bases, and 15 bases lay in between. This CDR3 region has 16 residues. Here the CDR3 reads CASSFGGAAYTDTQYF. CDR3 bases: TGTGCCAGCAGTTTCGGAGGGGCCGCCTACACAGATACGCAGTATTTT.

The CDR3 loop is CASSGTSGGKYEQYF. Here the CDR3 DNA reads TGTGCCAGCAGCGGGACTAGCGGGGGAAAATACGAGCAGTACTTC. J is TRBJ2-7 and V is TRBV7-2; 14 bases map to TRBD2. Germline V gene lookup returns CDR1 SGHTA and CDR2 FQGNSA. The CDR3 is 15 amino acids. V was clipped by 5 bases and J by 4 bases; unmatched bases: 4.

This clone was detected once. The rearrangement uses TRBV2 and TRBJ1-4; D is undetermined. Looked up from germline, CDR1 is SNHLY and CDR2 is FYNNEI. The CDR3 is made up of 14 amino acids. Trimming left V 7 bases short and J 8 bases short, with 17 bases between. DNA for the CDR3: TGTGCCAGCATCCTCCAACGCGCGAACGAAAAACTGTTTTTT. It yields the protein CASILQRANEKLFF.

The rearrangement links TRBV18 to TRBJ2-3, with 12 bases matching TRBD2. V was clipped by 3 bases and J by 2 bases; unmatched bases: 3. CDR3 length equals 16 residues. The germline V gene encodes CDR1 KGHSH and CDR2 LQKENI. The DNA for the CDR3 is TGTGCCAGCTCACCCCTAGCGGGGGGGTACACAGATACGCAGTATTTT. As protein: CASSPLAGGYTDTQYF.

The V and J genes are TRBV6-6 and TRBJ2-5; possible D gene TRBD2, 6 bases. This CDR3 has 14 amino acids. Germline V gene data show CDR1 as MNHNY and CDR2 as SVGAGI (reference sequence). The V end was cut by 0 bases, the J end by 4 bases, with 9 bases between. CDR3 coding DNA: TGTGCCAGCAGTTACTCGGGGACTCCAGAGACCCAGTACTTC. Translating gives CASSYSGTPETQYF.

This clone was recorded only once. The gene calls are TRBV4-2 and TRBJ1-4; D is ambiguous. The germline V gene encodes CDR1 LGHNA and CDR2 YNFKEQ. Trimming removed 2 bases from V and 5 bases from J, with 12 bases in between. The CDR3 is 15 residues long. The CDR3 loop reads CASSQSRGPNEKLFF. CDR3 nucleotide sequence: TGTGCCAGCAGCCAAAGTCGGGGTCCGAATGAAAAACTGTTTTTT.

This clone was detected only once. The J gene is TRBJ2-3, the V gene TRBV7-2; TRBD2 might be the D (5 bases). V was shortened by 5 bases and J by 12 bases, with 15 bases between the two germline ends. Germline-derived CDR1 and CDR2 are SGHTA and FQGNSA. The CDR3 runs 12 residues. DNA for the CDR3: TGTGCCAGCAGCCACCCCCGGGATTCCCAGTATTTT. This codes for CASSHPRDSQYF.

This chain uses TRBV11-3 with TRBJ2-7; 7 nucleotides align to TRBD1. This CDR3 comprises 14 residues. After removal of 3 bases from V and 5 bases from J, the junction contained 7 bases not matched to a gene. Per germline, CDR1 SGHNT and CDR2 YENEEA. The CDR3 region has the DNA TGTGCCAGCAGCTTCCGGACAGGTTCAAACGAGCAGTACTTC. Its translation: CASSFRTGSNEQYF.

This chain uses TRBV5-1 with TRBJ2-5; 10 bases line up with TRBD2. CDR1 and CDR2 (germline): SGHRS, YFSETQ. V trimming: 4 bases; J trimming: 5 bases; junction bases outside the gene matches: 8. The CDR3 loop spans 15 amino acids. Here the CDR3 DNA reads TGCGCCAGCAGCCCCTCCCTAGCGGGGGTTGAGACCCAGTACTTC. This translates into CASSPSLAGVETQYF.

The gene calls are TRBV9 and TRBJ1-3; no firm D call. Looked up from germline, CDR1 is SGDLS and CDR2 is YYNGEE. The V and J ends lost 0 bases and 0 bases respectively, with 4 bases between them. The CDR3 covers 14 residues. In DNA, the CDR3 is TGTGCCAGCAGCGTAGTCGGCTCTGGAAACACCATATATTTT. Translated, it gives CASSVVGSGNTIYF.

J is TRBJ1-4 and V is TRBV4-3, with TRBD1 identical over 8 bases. The CDR3 length is 14 residues. CDR1 LGHNA and CDR2 YSLEER come from the germline V gene. With 4 bases clipped from V and 8 bases from J, the junction kept 6 bases outside the gene matches. CDR3 amino acids: CASSRTGSGEKLFF. The CDR3 DNA reads as TGCGCCAGCAGCCGGACAGGGTCTGGAGAAAAACTGTTTTTT.

The rearrangement joins TRBV5-1 to TRBJ2-7; 11 bases fit TRBD1. The CDR3 spans 17 residues. The germline V gene has CDR1 SGHRS and CDR2 YFSETQ. V lost 4 bases to trimming and J lost 3 bases; unmatched junction nucleotides: 12. CDR3 amino acids: CASSPRTGGAGRYEQYF. CDR3 DNA sequence: TGCGCCAGCAGCCCGCGGACAGGGGGCGCGGGGCGCTACGAGCAGTACTTC.